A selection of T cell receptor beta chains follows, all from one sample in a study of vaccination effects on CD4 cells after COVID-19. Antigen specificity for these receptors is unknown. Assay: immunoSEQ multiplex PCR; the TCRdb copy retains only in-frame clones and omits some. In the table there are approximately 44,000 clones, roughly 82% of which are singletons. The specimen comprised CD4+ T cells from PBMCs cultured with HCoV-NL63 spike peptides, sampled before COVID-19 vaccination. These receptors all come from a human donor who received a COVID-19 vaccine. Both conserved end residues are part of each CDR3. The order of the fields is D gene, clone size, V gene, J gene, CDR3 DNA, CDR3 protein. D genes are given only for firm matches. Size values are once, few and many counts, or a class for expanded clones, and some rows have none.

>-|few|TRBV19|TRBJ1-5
TGTGCCAGTAGTATACTGAAGAATCAGCCCCAGCATTTT
CASSILKNQPQHF
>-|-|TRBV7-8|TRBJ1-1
TGTGCCAGCACCCTTAATGCAGGGCTGAACACTGAAGCTTTCTTT
CASTLNAGLNTEAFF
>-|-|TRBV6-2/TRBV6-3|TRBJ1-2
TGTGCCAGCAGTAGAGGGACCCTTAACTATGGCTACACCTTC
CASSRGTLNYGYTF
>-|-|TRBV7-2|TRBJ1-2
TGTGCCAGCAGCCCGGACAGAGACTATGGCTACACCTTC
CASSPDRDYGYTF
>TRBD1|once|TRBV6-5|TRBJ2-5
TGTGCCAGCAGTAGGGGACAGGGCCATCGAGAGACCCAGTACTTC
CASSRGQGHRETQYF
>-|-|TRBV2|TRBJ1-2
TGTGCCAGCCGCGAACAGAACTATGGCTACACCTTC
CASREQNYGYTF
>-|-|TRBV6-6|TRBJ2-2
-
CASSSSYTGELFF
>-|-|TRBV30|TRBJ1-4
TGTGCCTGGTCCAAAAACCCTAGTGAAAAACTGTTTTTT
CAWSKNPSEKLFF
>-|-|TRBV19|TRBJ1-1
TGTGCCAGTAGTGGTTCCAGGGGAACTGAAGCTTTCTTT
CASSGSRGTEAFF
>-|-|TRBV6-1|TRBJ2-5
TGTGCCAGCAGTGAAGTGTGGCAGAGAAAAGAGACCCAGTACTTC
CASSEVWQRKETQYF
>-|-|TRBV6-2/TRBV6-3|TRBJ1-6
TGTGCCAGCAGTTTTTCCGACGTAGGGGTCAGCTCCTATAATTCACCCCTCCACTTT
CASSFSDVGVSSYNSPLHF
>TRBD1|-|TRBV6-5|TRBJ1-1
TGTGCCAGCAGTTTCGCCCGGGACAGGGCGAACACTGAAGCTTTCTTT
CASSFARDRANTEAFF
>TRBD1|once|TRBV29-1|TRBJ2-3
TGCAGCGTTAGTACAGGGGCAGATACGCAGTATTTT
CSVSTGADTQYF
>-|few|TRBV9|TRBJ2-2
TGTGCCAGCAGCGTAGGGTTGGCTCCGGCCGGGGAGCTGTTTTTT
CASSVGLAPAGELFF
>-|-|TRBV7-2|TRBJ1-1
TGTGCCAGCAGCTCAACCGGCGTGAACACTGAAGCTTTCTTT
CASSSTGVNTEAFF
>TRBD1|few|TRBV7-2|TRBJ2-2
TGTGCCAGCAGCCCCCCCAGGACAGGGTGGACCGGGGAGCTGTTTTTT
CASSPPRTGWTGELFF
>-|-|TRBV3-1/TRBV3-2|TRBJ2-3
TGTGCCAGCAGCCAAGAGATCGGGGGGCCAGATACGCAGTATTTT
CASSQEIGGPDTQYF
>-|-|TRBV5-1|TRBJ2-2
TGCGCCAGCAGCTTACCGGAAACCGGGGAGCTGTTTTTT
CASSLPETGELFF
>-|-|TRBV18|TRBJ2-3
TGTGCCAGCTCAGGACAGAGGCGGACAGATACGCAGTATTTT
CASSGQRRTDTQYF
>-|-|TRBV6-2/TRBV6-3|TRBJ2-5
TGTGCCAGCAGTTACTTGTCCGGTGCAAGAAAACAAGAGACCCAGTACTTC
CASSYLSGARKQETQYF
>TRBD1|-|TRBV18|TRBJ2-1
TGTGCCAGCTCACCAATAGGCCCGGGACAGGGGGATTTGTCGCAGTTCTTC
CASSPIGPGQGDLSQFF
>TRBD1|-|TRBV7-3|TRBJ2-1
TGTGCCAGCAGCCGGACAGGGGGCAATGAGCAGTTCTTC
CASSRTGGNEQFF
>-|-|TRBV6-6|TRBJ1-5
TGTGCCAGCAGTTCTCCACAAGGGGGGATAGGGCAGCCCCAGCATTTT
CASSSPQGGIGQPQHF
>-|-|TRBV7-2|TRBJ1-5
TGTGCCAGCAGCTCTTCAGGTGACAATCAGCCCCAGCATTTT
CASSSSGDNQPQHF
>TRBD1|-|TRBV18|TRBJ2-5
TGTGCCAGCTCACCAGGGACAGGGGGCTTCGAGACCCAGTACTTC
CASSPGTGGFETQYF
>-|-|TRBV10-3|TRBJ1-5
TGTGCCATCAGTAAAGGGGAGGAGCAGCCCCAGCATTTT
CAISKGEEQPQHF
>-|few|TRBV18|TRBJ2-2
TGTGCCAGCTCACCACCGGGGGTTTCGAACACCGGGGAGCTGTTTTTT
CASSPPGVSNTGELFF
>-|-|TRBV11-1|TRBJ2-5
TGTGCCAGCAGCCCCGGGGTGTCTTGGGGGACCCAGTACTTC
CASSPGVSWGTQYF
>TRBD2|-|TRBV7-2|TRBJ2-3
TGTGCCAGCAGCTCCCTCGGGACTAGCGGGGATACGCAGTATTTT
CASSSLGTSGDTQYF
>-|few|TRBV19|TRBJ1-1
TGTGCCACTAGGCAACAGCCGAACACTGAAGCTTTCTTT
CATRQQPNTEAFF
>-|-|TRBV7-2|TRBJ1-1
TGTGCCAGCAGCTTAGAAGGCAGGGTGAACACTGAAGCTTTCTTT
CASSLEGRVNTEAFF
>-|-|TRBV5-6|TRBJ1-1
TGTGCCAGCAGCAGCCCGAGGAACACTGAAGCTTTCTTT
CASSSPRNTEAFF
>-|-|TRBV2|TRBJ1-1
TGTGCCAGCCGGGGGCACACGAACACTGAAGCTTTCTTT
CASRGHTNTEAFF
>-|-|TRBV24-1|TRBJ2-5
TGTGCCACCGGAGGGACGCCGCCGACCCAGTACTTC
CATGGTPPTQYF
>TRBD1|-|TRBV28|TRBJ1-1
TGTGCCAGCAGCCTTACAGGGGACGCTGAAGCTTTCTTT
CASSLTGDAEAFF
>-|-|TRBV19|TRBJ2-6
TGTGCCAGTAGGGCGTCTGGGGCCAACGTCCTGACTTTC
CASRASGANVLTF
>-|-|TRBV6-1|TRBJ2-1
TGTGCCAGCAGTGAACGGAGTAGCTCCTACAATGAGCAGTTCTTC
CASSERSSSYNEQFF
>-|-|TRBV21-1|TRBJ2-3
TGTGCCAGCAGCAAACTTGGGACACGGACAGATACGCAGTATTTT
CASSKLGTRTDTQYF
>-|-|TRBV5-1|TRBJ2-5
TGCGCCAGCAGCTTAACCGCCCCCGGCGGGGAGACCCAGTACTTC
CASSLTAPGGETQYF
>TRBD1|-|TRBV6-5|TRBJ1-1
TGTGCCAGCCGGGACAGGCCGTACACTGAAGCTTTCTTT
CASRDRPYTEAFF